This T cell receptor beta chain derives from a study of OX40 agonist ivuxolimab in advanced cancers. Blood samples were obtained at baseline, cycle 4 day 1, and cycle 7 day 1. The germline V gene has CDR1 SGHTA and CDR2 FQGNSA. The V segment lost 6 bases and the J segment 5 bases; nucleotides outside the gene matches: 10. The CDR3 has 15 residues. The method was immunoSEQ multiplex PCR; TCRdb's version includes in-frame clones alone and lacks a portion of them. The table has roughly 30,000 clones, roughly 80% seen once. The chain joins TRBV7-2 to TRBJ2-3, with 8 bases that match TRBD2. The TCR originated in an adult with an advanced solid tumor such as melanoma, head and neck, liver or kidney cancer. The source material was CD4+ or CD8+ T cells sorted from blood, sampled in a trial of the OX40 agonist ivuxolimab. In DNA, the CDR3 is TGTGCCAGCAGACGTAGCGGGAATCGGAGAGATACGCAGTATTTT. Translation gives CASRRSGNRRDTQYF.